The 22 T cell receptor beta chains presented below share a single source sample, sequenced in a study of human T cells and chemical hapten exposure. Using its own MiXCR run on the RACE reads, TCRdb lists one record per CDR3 protein. Of 130,000 or so distinct CDR3 sequences listed, about 8.2% are singletons. Documented time point: healthy volunteer bleed at 2 weeks. Whole blood that had not been fractionated was the source of extracted total RNA. The sequencing input was whole blood. These receptors were collected from a male donor in good health. Some clones in this sample may be carry-over from other donors' samples.

V and J are TRBV6-1 and TRBJ2-3, with D perhaps TRBD1 (5 bases). This CDR3 is 13 amino acids long. Trimming stripped 8 bases from V and 3 bases from J, with 12 bases between. CDR1 is MNHNS and CDR2 is SASEGT in the germline V gene. The CDR3 sequence is CASGARRTDTQYF. CDR3 nucleotides: TGTGCCAGCGGGGCGAGGCGTACAGATACGCAGTATTTT.

V and J are TRBV7-2 and TRBJ2-1, with D perhaps matching TRBD2 (7 bases). Trimming removed 5 bases at V and 7 bases at J, with 12 bases between. The CDR3 has 13 residues. CDR1 SGHTA and CDR2 FQGNSA come from the germline V gene. CDR3 protein: CASSPGGWNEQFF. The DNA of the CDR3 is TGTGCCAGCAGCCCGGGGGGCTGGAATGAGCAGTTCTTC.

Regarding this clonotype: A read error may be the cause here, since a much bigger clone is one base away. The V gene is TRBV12-5, the J gene TRBJ1-6; the match to TRBD1 covers 8 bases. The germline gives CDR1 LGHNT, CDR2 FRNRAP. This CDR3 has 16 amino acids. J gave up 10 bases and V 2 bases, and 10 bases lay outside the gene matches. The CDR3 loop is CASGLLKDREDSPLHF. Written as DNA, the CDR3 is TGTGCTAGTGGTTTGCTGAAGGACAGGGAGGACTCACCCCTCCACTTT.

The table lists this clonotype with a few counts. This sequence joins TRBV20-1 and TRBJ1-1; D not resolved. Trimming left V 4 bases short and J 3 bases short, with 12 bases between. The germline V gene encodes CDR1 DFQATT and CDR2 SNEGSKA (reference sequence). This CDR3 comprises 13 residues. The CDR3 sequence is CSATRAWDTEAFF. The CDR3 DNA is TGCAGTGCTACACGTGCCTGGGACACTGAAGCTTTCTTT.

This clonotype was counted many times. The gene calls are TRBV6-5 and TRBJ1-2; possibly TRBD1 for D (5 bases). The CDR3 is 17 residues long. Germline V gene sequence: CDR1 MNHEY, CDR2 SVGAGI. V lost 0 bases and J 3 bases, leaving 17 bases between the germline ends. The CDR3 loop reads CASSYSAGSRVDYGYTF. In nucleotides, the CDR3 is TGTGCCAGCAGTTACTCCGCAGGGAGTAGGGTTGACTATGGCTACACCTTC.

Ten or more counts support this clonotype. The genes are TRBV3-1 and TRBJ1-5, with D hard to call. With 1 base removed from V and 5 bases from J, the gap between germline ends came to 6 bases. The CDR3 runs to 13 residues. The V gene's germline CDR1 is LGHDT and CDR2 YNNKEL (reference sequence). The DNA of the CDR3 is TGTGCCAGCAGCCAAGGGGTTGATCAGCCCCAGCATTTT. Its translation: CASSQGVDQPQHF.

This clonotype came up many times. The chain joins TRBV12-3 or TRBV12-4 to TRBJ2-3, with D unresolved. The CDR3 covers 13 residues. V was clipped by 3 bases and J by 4 bases, with 8 bases between them. The CDR3 sequence is CASSLATADTQYF. As DNA, the CDR3 is TGTGCCAGCAGTTTGGCTACAGCAGATACGCAGTATTTT.

This clonotype showed up many times. The gene calls are TRBV29-1 and TRBJ2-7, with TRBD2 matching over 7 bases. With V trimmed by 3 bases and J by 2 bases, 4 bases remained unmatched. The CDR3 runs to 13 residues. Germline CDR1 is SQVTM and CDR2 is ANQGSEA. DNA of the CDR3: TGCAGCGTTGAGGGAGGGGCCGCCTACGAGCAGTACTTC. This gives the protein CSVEGGAAYEQYF.

This clonotype has at least ten counts. This chain links TRBV12-3 or TRBV12-4 with TRBJ2-3, with D perhaps matching TRBD2 (5 bases). CDR3 size: 12 residues. Trimming removed 4 bases at V and 4 bases at J, with 6 bases between. The CDR3 DNA sequence: TGTGCCAGCAGTTGGGGAGCAGATACGCAGTATTTT. Protein: CASSWGADTQYF.

This chain uses TRBV5-5 with TRBJ2-1; no clear D gene. From germline, CDR1 is SGHKS and CDR2 YYEKEE (reference sequence). The germline V and J ends were trimmed by 1 base and 0 bases, with 11 bases remaining between them. This CDR3 region has 16 residues. The CDR3 nucleotides are TGTGCCAGCAGCTTGCGGTTATTGTTCTCCTACAATGAGCAGTTCTTC. Its translation is CASSLRLLFSYNEQFF.

This CDR3 reads CASSYRDTQYF. The CDR3 nucleotides read TGTGCCAGCAGTTACAGGGATACCCAGTACTTC. The chain recombines TRBV6-6 with TRBJ2-5; no firm D call. The V end was cut by 2 bases, the J end by 8 bases, with 6 bases between. CDR3 size: 11 residues. Per germline, CDR1 MNHNY and CDR2 SVGAGI (reference sequence).

This clonotype was seen repeatedly, ten times or more. The V gene is TRBV7-9, the J gene TRBJ1-2; D is ambiguous. Trimming cost V 2 bases and J 8 bases, with 21 bases left between them. CDR3 size: 16 residues. Looked up from germline, CDR1 is SEHNR and CDR2 is FQNEAQ (reference sequence). Here the CDR3 reads CASSLHILTVLNGYTF. In DNA form, the CDR3 reads TGTGCCAGCAGCTTACATATTTTGACGGTTCTCAACGGCTACACCTTC.

This clonotype has only a few counts. The V call is TRBV9, the J call TRBJ2-7; D is undetermined. This CDR3 is built from 14 residues. Germline V lookup: CDR1 SGDLS, CDR2 YYNGEE. Deletions cut 4 bases from V and 6 bases from J, with 17 bases between. This chain's CDR3 is CASSPPGPPLEQYF. The CDR3 region has the DNA TGTGCCAGCAGCCCCCCGGGTCCCCCCCTCGAGCAGTACTTC.

A few counts support this clonotype. V is TRBV20-1 and J is TRBJ2-7; the match to TRBD1 covers 9 bases. J was trimmed by 1 base and V by 8 bases; bases with no gene match: 9. The CDR3 is 14 residues long. The germline gives CDR1 DFQATT, CDR2 SNEGSKA (reference sequence). The CDR3 region is CSSDRGLGSYEQYF. DNA for the CDR3: TGCAGTTCGGACAGGGGTTTGGGATCCTACGAGCAGTACTTC.

This chain uses TRBV18 with TRBJ2-3; 12 bases are shared with TRBD2. The CDR3 length is 15 residues. CDR1 is KGHSH and CDR2 is LQKENI in the germline V gene. V gave up 0 bases and J gave up 7 bases; unmatched junction bases: 2. This chain's CDR3 is CASSPPGLAGYTQYF. The DNA of the CDR3 is TGTGCCAGCTCACCACCGGGACTAGCGGGTTATACGCAGTATTTT.

The chain has TRBV3-1 and TRBJ2-1; perhaps TRBD2 as D (5 bases). The V gene lost 0 bases and the J gene lost 1 base, with 7 bases spanning the gap. The CDR3 runs to 15 residues. CDR1 and CDR2 (germline): LGHDT, YNNKEL (reference sequence). CDR3 sequence reads: CASSQELASYNEQFF. Written as DNA, the CDR3 is TGTGCCAGCAGCCAAGAATTAGCGTCCTACAATGAGCAGTTCTTC.

In this sample, this clonotype turned up many times. The chain is built from TRBV15 and TRBJ2-3; D is undetermined. Germline V gene lookup returns CDR1 LNHNV and CDR2 YYDKDF (reference sequence). Trimming left V 3 bases short and J 4 bases short, with 11 bases between. This CDR3 comprises 14 residues. As DNA, the CDR3 is TGTGCCACCAGCAGTGCTAGGTTTTCAGATACGCAGTATTTT. This gives the protein CATSSARFSDTQYF.

This clonotype showed up just a few times. The CDR3: CSVGQGTTDTQYF. The DNA of the CDR3 is TGCAGCGTTGGACAGGGAACGACAGATACGCAGTATTTT. The rearrangement uses TRBV29-1 and TRBJ2-3; 7 bases line up with TRBD1. Trimming cost V 4 bases and J 3 bases; bases outside gene matches: 4. This CDR3 has 13 residues. Germline V gene lookup returns CDR1 SQVTM and CDR2 ANQGSEA.

The rearrangement links TRBV29-1 to TRBJ2-3; 14 bases fit TRBD2. The CDR3 consists of 15 residues. Germline V gives CDR1 SQVTM, CDR2 ANQGSEA. The trim removed 4 bases at V and 5 bases at J, leaving 5 bases unmatched. The CDR3 DNA follows: TGCAGCGTTGGGGGACTAGCGGGAGTAAAAGATACGCAGTATTTT. This codes for CSVGGLAGVKDTQYF.

There are a few counts of this clonotype. V and J are TRBV2 and TRBJ1-5; tentative D call: TRBD1 (6 bases). The CDR3 consists of 15 residues. The germline V gene has CDR1 SNHLY and CDR2 FYNNEI. Trimming shortened V by 6 bases and J by 9 bases, and 21 bases separated the two germline ends. CDR3 sequence reads: CASRYGTTKAGPQHF. The DNA for the CDR3 is TGTGCCAGCAGATACGGGACAACGAAGGCGGGGCCCCAGCATTTT.

This clonotype came up a few times. V usage is TRBV30 and J usage is TRBJ1-6; no definite D call. The V gene lost 3 bases and the J gene lost 5 bases, with 11 bases spanning the gap. CDR1 and CDR2 (germline): GTSNPN, SVGIG (reference sequence). The CDR3 covers 14 residues. In nucleotides, the CDR3 is TGTGCCTGGAGCGTTAACATAGATAATTCACCCCTCCACTTT. Its protein is CAWSVNIDNSPLHF.

The V and J genes are TRBV5-1 and TRBJ2-1, with TRBD2 identical over 14 bases. Trimming took 3 bases from V and 8 from J; bases not matched to a gene: 4. The V gene's germline CDR1 is SGHRS and CDR2 YFSETQ. This CDR3 spans 15 amino acids. The CDR3, as DNA: TGCGCCAGCAGCTCAGGACTAGCGGGAGGTGATGAGCAGTTCTTC. As protein: CASSSGLAGGDEQFF.